The clone carrying this T cell receptor (beta chain) was recorded once. Its antigen is still unknown. Every sample had a minimum of 6 million PBMCs isolated. The sample belongs to a study of blood T cells in healthy people across ages. Study outcomes and limitations: Diversity of TCR beta correlated strongly with naive T cell percentage. Expanded clonotype shifts may have been confounded, as the donors had an unknown CMV status.

Per germline, CDR1 ENHRY and CDR2 SYGVKD. The trim removed 5 bases at V and 4 bases at J, leaving 7 bases unmatched. The CDR3 spans 14 residues. A sample-barcoded 5' primer and a J-beta primer mix were used in a second PCR of about 7 to 12 cycles. TCRdb reanalysed the 5' RACE reads using MiXCR and keeps one entry per CDR3 protein. The sample includes around 800,000 distinct CDR3 sequences, about 59% of them seen just once. This sequence was found in a man aged 25-40 years in good health. The sequencing input was blood. This chain uses TRBV10-3 with TRBJ2-7; 8 positions agree with TRBD1. CDR3 sequence reads: CAISLGRGPYEQYF. The CDR3, as DNA: TGTGCCATCAGTCTGGGCAGGGGGCCGTACGAGCAGTACTTC.